The entry below gives a single T cell receptor (beta chain) sequence along with its context. Its antigen is unknown. The junction departs from germline at one end; a sequencing error may be responsible. The sample belongs to a study of T and B cells in COVID-19 patients. CDR1 and CDR2 from the germline V gene are LGHNA and YSLEER. This CDR3 contains 15 residues. The study, taken as a whole, reports: In COVID-19 patients, T cell receptor beta variable and joining gene use was reportedly strongly skewed. Blood from mildly ill patients while symptomatic, and early samples from severe cases, were scarce.

TRB rearrangements were amplified by multiplex PCR with BIOMED2 TRB-A/B primers. MiXCR was run by TCRdb on the multiplex PCR reads, yielding one entry per CDR3 protein. The sample has some 11,000 distinct CDR3 sequences, 30% to 35% seen once. TRB was amplified from about 250-500 ng of blood genomic DNA. Sample: blood. The sequence derives from a human donor with active COVID-19. The chain recombines TRBV4-3 with TRBJ2-2; D is possibly TRBD1 (5 bases). The CDR3 nucleotides read TGTGCCAGCAGCTTAGTAGGCAGGGTCACCGGGGAGCTGTTTTTT. As protein: CASSLVGRVTGELFF.